Listed below are T cell receptor beta chains from one sample, sequenced in a study of T cell repertoires in cytomegalovirus infection. TCRdb reanalysed the reads using MiXCR and keeps one entry per CDR3 protein. The sample consists of a few hundred thousand distinct CDR3 sequences, roughly 9.1% of them appearing once. The source material was PBMCs. The receptors originated from a human donor in good health (CMV status not recorded). Some clones in this sample may be carry-over from other donors' samples. The CDR3 runs from the conserved cysteine through the conserved F or W. The order of the fields is J gene, clone size, V gene, D gene, CDR3 DNA, CDR3 protein. The D gene is left open where the match is weak. Some rows have no size entry. The others give once, few or many, or a class for an expanded clone.

J: TRBJ2-5; size: few; V: TRBV20-1; D: TRBD2; DNA: TGCAGTGCTGGGGTCCCTAGCGGGGGACTTCAAGAGACCCAGTACTTC; CDR3: CSAGVPSGGLQETQYF
J: TRBJ2-3; size: -; V: TRBV5-1; D: -; DNA: TGCGCCAGCAGCCCGGATCTAGGCACAGATACGCAGTATTTT; CDR3: CASSPDLGTDTQYF
J: TRBJ2-7; size: -; V: TRBV30; D: TRBD1; DNA: TGTGCCTGGAGTCGTCTGGGACAGGGGGCGCGGGAGCAGTACTTC; CDR3: CAWSRLGQGAREQYF
J: TRBJ2-7; size: many; V: TRBV7-9; D: TRBD2; DNA: TGTGCCAGCAGCTCCACGGGACTAGCGGGGGGACCGCAGAACTACGAGCAGTACTTC; CDR3: CASSSTGLAGGPQNYEQYF
J: TRBJ1-6; size: many; V: TRBV6-2/TRBV6-3; D: -; DNA: TGTGCCAGCACCAGGACGGGGGTGTCCTATAATTCACCCCTCCACTTT; CDR3: CASTRTGVSYNSPLHF
J: TRBJ2-2; size: -; V: TRBV12-3/TRBV12-4; D: -; DNA: TGTGCCAGCCGGGACTTGATAATCGGGGAGCTGTTTTTT; CDR3: CASRDLIIGELFF
J: TRBJ1-4; size: many; V: TRBV5-1; D: TRBD1; DNA: TGCGCCAGCAGCTTGGAACAGGGGAATGAAAAACTGTTTTTT; CDR3: CASSLEQGNEKLFF
J: TRBJ1-1; size: -; V: TRBV3-1; D: -; DNA: TGTGCCAGCAGCCAAGCGGCAGGGACCTACACTGAAGCTTTCTTT; CDR3: CASSQAAGTYTEAFF
J: TRBJ2-3; size: few; V: TRBV29-1; D: TRBD2; DNA: TGCAGCGTTGTAACCGGGGGGACGGGGACAGATACGCAGTATTTT; CDR3: CSVVTGGTGTDTQYF
J: TRBJ1-5; size: many; V: TRBV7-9; D: -; DNA: TGTGCCAGCAGCTTCGAACAGGCGAAGGAGCCCCAGCATTTT; CDR3: CASSFEQAKEPQHF
J: TRBJ2-4; size: many; V: TRBV7-3; D: -; DNA: TGTGCCAGCAGCGCCACCCTCAGGGGATACAAAAACATTCAGTACTTC; CDR3: CASSATLRGYKNIQYF
J: TRBJ1-1; size: many; V: TRBV11-3; D: -; DNA: TGTGCCAGCAGCTTAAGGCGGGAGGTCGCCGCTTTCTTT; CDR3: CASSLRREVAAFF
J: TRBJ2-1; size: -; V: TRBV7-2; D: TRBD1; DNA: TGTGCCAGCAGCTACTCACAGGGGGCTGTTTCAAGGTACAATGAGCAGTTCTTC; CDR3: CASSYSQGAVSRYNEQFF
J: TRBJ2-3; size: many; V: TRBV7-2; D: -; DNA: TGTGCCAGCAGCCGTACGACAGCGGTCGGCACAGATACGCAGTATTTT; CDR3: CASSRTTAVGTDTQYF
J: TRBJ2-2; size: -; V: TRBV28; D: TRBD1; DNA: TGTGCCAGCAGTTTCCGTACGACAGGGGCGAACACCGGGGAGCTGTTTTTT; CDR3: CASSFRTTGANTGELFF
J: TRBJ2-7; size: many; V: TRBV5-8; D: -; DNA: TGTGCCAGCAGCTTGGGGACCTTGAGCTCCTACGAGCAGTACTTC; CDR3: CASSLGTLSSYEQYF
J: TRBJ2-1; size: few; V: TRBV6-1; D: TRBD1; DNA: TGTGCCAGCAGACCAGGACAGGGGGATTACAATGAGCAGTTCTTC; CDR3: CASRPGQGDYNEQFF
J: TRBJ2-5; size: few; V: TRBV6-8; D: TRBD1; DNA: TGTGCCAGCAGGGGAGACAGGGTGAGAGAGACCCAGTACTTC; CDR3: CASRGDRVRETQYF
J: TRBJ2-7; size: many; V: TRBV28; D: TRBD1; DNA: TGTGCCAGCAGTATCGGGACAGGGTTTGTTGGCGAGCAGTACTTC; CDR3: CASSIGTGFVGEQYF
J: TRBJ2-2; size: many; V: TRBV7-3; D: TRBD2; DNA: TGTGCCAGCAGCCCCCGCGGGGGGGCGAACACCGGGGAGCTGTTTTTT; CDR3: CASSPRGGANTGELFF
J: TRBJ2-7; size: -; V: TRBV19; D: TRBD1; DNA: TGTGCCAGTAGTATTGGGGACAGGGGTTACGAGCAGTACTTC; CDR3: CASSIGDRGYEQYF
J: TRBJ2-1; size: many; V: TRBV20-1; D: -; DNA: TGCAGTGCTAGACCTGTTGGCAGGGAATATGAGCAGTTCTTC; CDR3: CSARPVGREYEQFF
J: TRBJ1-1; size: many; V: TRBV7-9; D: -; DNA: TGTGCCAGCAACAGGGAAATAGGGACTGAAGCTTTCTTT; CDR3: CASNREIGTEAFF
J: TRBJ2-7; size: many; V: TRBV12-3/TRBV12-4; D: -; DNA: TGTGCCAGCAGCCCCCGCGGGTACCTCTCCTACGAGCAGTACTTC; CDR3: CASSPRGYLSYEQYF
J: TRBJ2-7; size: many; V: TRBV7-2; D: -; DNA: TGTGCCAGCAGCCAACTCGACGCGGGCGGCCTGAGCGAGCAGTACTTC; CDR3: CASSQLDAGGLSEQYF
J: TRBJ2-1; size: few; V: TRBV18; D: -; DNA: TGTGCCAGCTCACAAACCGGGACTCCATACAATGAGCAGTTCTTC; CDR3: CASSQTGTPYNEQFF
J: TRBJ1-4; size: few; V: TRBV24-1; D: -; DNA: TGTGCCACCAGTGTAAGCGAGGGTGTTCAAGGAAATGAAAAACTGTTTTTT; CDR3: CATSVSEGVQGNEKLFF
J: TRBJ1-1; size: few; V: TRBV5-1; D: -; DNA: TGCGCCAGCAGCTTGGCCCTGGAACAGCTGAACACTGAAGCTTTCTTT; CDR3: CASSLALEQLNTEAFF
J: TRBJ2-2; size: -; V: TRBV20-1; D: TRBD2; DNA: TGCAGTGCTTGGCCCGGGACTAGCGGGCCGAACACCGGGGAGCTGTTTTTT; CDR3: CSAWPGTSGPNTGELFF
J: TRBJ2-1; size: many; V: TRBV7-8; D: TRBD2; DNA: TGTGCCAGCAGCTTCCCGGCCAGCGGGAGACGTAATGAGCAGTTCTTC; CDR3: CASSFPASGRRNEQFF
J: TRBJ2-7; size: many; V: TRBV7-2; D: TRBD2; DNA: TGTGCCAGCAGCTTAGCGGGGGGGTTTGGGGTCTACGAGCAGTACTTC; CDR3: CASSLAGGFGVYEQYF
J: TRBJ2-7; size: -; V: TRBV19; D: -; DNA: TGTGCCACCCGGTCAGACAGGAATCGGAACGAGCAGTACTTC; CDR3: CATRSDRNRNEQYF
J: TRBJ2-2; size: many; V: TRBV5-1; D: TRBD2; DNA: TGCGCCAGCAGCTTGGGACTAGCGGGACCCACCTACACCGGGGAGCTGTTTTTT; CDR3: CASSLGLAGPTYTGELFF
J: TRBJ2-2; size: many; V: TRBV4-3; D: TRBD1; DNA: TGCGCCAGCAGCCAACCGGGACAGGGGGTCGGGGAGCTGTTTTTT; CDR3: CASSQPGQGVGELFF
J: TRBJ2-7; size: -; V: TRBV29-1; D: -; DNA: TGCAGCGTTGAGGCGGCGGGAGAGCAGTACTTC; CDR3: CSVEAAGEQYF
J: TRBJ2-5; size: few; V: TRBV20-1; D: -; DNA: TGCAGTGCTAGAGCCAGGGTAGGGGAGACCCAGTACTTC; CDR3: CSARARVGETQYF
J: TRBJ2-6; size: few; V: TRBV3-1; D: -; DNA: TGTGCCAGCAGCCCGGGTAGTGGAGGGGCCAACGTCCTGACTTTC; CDR3: CASSPGSGGANVLTF
J: TRBJ1-3; size: many; V: TRBV7-9; D: -; DNA: TGTGCCAGCAGCTCTCAGAGAAGCACCATATATTTT; CDR3: CASSSQRSTIYF
J: TRBJ1-2; size: many; V: TRBV7-2; D: TRBD1; DNA: TGTGCCAGCAGCTTAGACAGGGGGGGCTACACCTTC; CDR3: CASSLDRGGYTF
J: TRBJ1-1; size: few; V: TRBV20-1; D: TRBD1; DNA: TGCAGTGCTAGCCGACAGGGTACTGAAGCTTTCTTT; CDR3: CSASRQGTEAFF
J: TRBJ1-3; size: many; V: TRBV5-1; D: -; DNA: TGCGCCAGCAGCTTGATGATAATCTCTGGAAACACCATATATTTT; CDR3: CASSLMIISGNTIYF
J: TRBJ1-5; size: few; V: TRBV6-6; D: TRBD1; DNA: TGTGCCAGCAGAACACAGGGGGCAGTGAATCAGCCCCAGCATTTT; CDR3: CASRTQGAVNQPQHF
J: TRBJ1-1; size: many; V: TRBV7-8; D: -; DNA: TGTGCCAGCAGCAACCCGGGCGGTCAGAAGAACACTGAAGCTTTCTTT; CDR3: CASSNPGGQKNTEAFF
J: TRBJ2-5; size: few; V: TRBV19; D: TRBD2; DNA: TGTGCCAGTAGTATGAAGAGGGGACTAGCGGACCTCCAAGAGACCCAGTACTTC; CDR3: CASSMKRGLADLQETQYF
J: TRBJ1-2; size: many; V: TRBV7-2; D: TRBD1; DNA: TGTGCCAGCAGCTTAGGACAGGGAGCTAACTATGGCTACACCTTC; CDR3: CASSLGQGANYGYTF
J: TRBJ1-5; size: many; V: TRBV10-2; D: -; DNA: TGCGCCAGCAGAGCTTGGGACGGATCCAATCAGCCCCAGCATTTT; CDR3: CASRAWDGSNQPQHF
J: TRBJ2-7; size: many; V: TRBV7-6; D: -; DNA: TGTGCCAGCAGCCCGGAGCCCCTGAAAGCCTACGAGCAGTACTTC; CDR3: CASSPEPLKAYEQYF
J: TRBJ1-1; size: few; V: TRBV7-8; D: -; DNA: TGTGCCAGCAGCGAGACAGGAGGTGGGACTGAAGCTTTCTTT; CDR3: CASSETGGGTEAFF
J: TRBJ2-3; size: many; V: TRBV7-9; D: TRBD2; DNA: TGTGCCAGCAGACTAGCGACTAGCACAGATACGCAGTATTTT; CDR3: CASRLATSTDTQYF
J: TRBJ2-4; size: -; V: TRBV10-3; D: TRBD1; DNA: TGTGCCATCAGCGGCACGACAGGGGCCAAAAACATTCAGTACTTC; CDR3: CAISGTTGAKNIQYF
J: TRBJ1-1; size: -; V: TRBV19; D: -; DNA: TGTGCCAGTAGCAATTATGCGGCGCGGCTGAACACTGAAGCTTTCTTT; CDR3: CASSNYAARLNTEAFF
J: TRBJ1-4; size: -; V: TRBV20-1; D: -; DNA: TGCAGTGCCCTGGGACCGCTGCTTAATGAAAAACTGTTTTTT; CDR3: CSALGPLLNEKLFF
J: TRBJ1-3; size: -; V: TRBV28; D: -; DNA: TGTGCCAGCAGCCAAGGAAGGACGGTCTCTGGAAACACCATATATTTT; CDR3: CASSQGRTVSGNTIYF
J: TRBJ1-2; size: many; V: TRBV12-3/TRBV12-4; D: -; DNA: TGTGCCAGCACCCCGGGTATGGGCCAGGGATATGGCTACACCTTC; CDR3: CASTPGMGQGYGYTF
J: TRBJ2-5; size: many; V: TRBV7-2; D: -; DNA: TGTGCCAGCAGCTTAGCCAGGACGGCCGGGACCCAGTACTTC; CDR3: CASSLARTAGTQYF
J: TRBJ1-1; size: -; V: TRBV10-3; D: -; DNA: TGTGCCATCAGTGAAACAGGAGGCCGGAACACTGAAGCTTTCTTT; CDR3: CAISETGGRNTEAFF
J: TRBJ2-3; size: many; V: TRBV7-8; D: -; DNA: TGTGCCAGCAGCGGGCAGGGGCTTCGGACAGATACGCAGTATTTT; CDR3: CASSGQGLRTDTQYF
J: TRBJ2-5; size: many; V: TRBV7-2; D: TRBD2; DNA: TGTGCCAGCAGCCCCAGGGTAGCGGGAGCGGGAGAGACCCAGTACTTC; CDR3: CASSPRVAGAGETQYF
J: TRBJ2-5; size: many; V: TRBV7-2; D: TRBD2; DNA: TGTGCCAGCAGCTCCGCGGGGGAGGGGACCCAGTACTTC; CDR3: CASSSAGEGTQYF